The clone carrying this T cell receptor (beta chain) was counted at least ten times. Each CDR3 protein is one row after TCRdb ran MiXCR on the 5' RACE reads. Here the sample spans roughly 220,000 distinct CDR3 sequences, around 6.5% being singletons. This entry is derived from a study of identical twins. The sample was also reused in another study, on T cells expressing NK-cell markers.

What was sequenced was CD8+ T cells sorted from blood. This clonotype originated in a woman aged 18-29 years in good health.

The CDR3 loop reads CASRPADRETGELFF. CDR3 DNA: TGTGCCAGCAGACCGGCCGACAGGGAAACCGGGGAGCTGTTTTTT. The chain uses TRBV25-1 and TRBJ2-2; 7 nucleotides line up with TRBD1. The CDR3 consists of 15 residues. Germline assignment: CDR1 MGHDK and CDR2 SYGVNS. V was pared by 6 bases and J by 5 bases, with 9 bases of the junction left unmatched.